This is a list of T cell receptor beta chains from one sample in a study of cytomegalovirus exposure and HLA in healthy donors. Assay used: immunoSEQ multiplex PCR; TCRdb lists only in-frame clones, some missing. The sample contains around 210,000 clones, more than 75% of which appear only once. Sequences were obtained from PBMCs. These receptor sequences come from a woman aged 40-49 years in good health and CMV-seronegative. The CDR3 runs from the conserved cysteine through the conserved F or W. Fields, in order: clone size, D gene, V gene, J gene, CDR3 protein, CDR3 DNA. The D gene is left open where the match is weak. Clone size is shown for a subset of rows, as once, few, many or a class of expanded clone.

once	TRBD2	TRBV9	TRBJ2-7	CASSVAGGPYEQYF	TGTGCCAGCAGCGTAGCGGGAGGGCCTTACGAGCAGTACTTC
-	TRBD2	TRBV6-1	TRBJ2-7	CASSDANTSGRYEQYF	TGTGCCAGCAGTGACGCAAATACTAGCGGGCGCTACGAGCAGTACTTC
-	-	TRBV6-1	TRBJ1-2	CASRIPELVGYTF	TGTGCCAGCAGAATCCCGGAGCTAGTTGGCTACACCTTC
-	TRBD1	TRBV30	TRBJ1-4	CAWVRQGAGEKLFF	TGTGCCTGGGTCCGACAGGGGGCTGGTGAAAAACTGTTTTTT
-	TRBD1	TRBV30	TRBJ2-1	CAWSQGVGVNEQFF	TGTGCCTGGAGTCAGGGGGTGGGGGTCAATGAGCAGTTCTTC
-	-	TRBV9	TRBJ2-1	CASSVRGILYNEQFF	TGTGCCAGCAGCGTAAGAGGGATACTCTACAATGAGCAGTTCTTC
-	-	TRBV7-9	TRBJ2-7	CASSLPPSYEQYF	TGTGCCAGCAGCTTACCTCCTTCCTACGAGCAGTACTTC
-	-	TRBV28	TRBJ1-4	CASRIQGTEKLFF	TGTGCCAGCAGGATCCAGGGAACGGAAAAACTGTTTTTT
-	TRBD2	TRBV5-4	TRBJ2-5	CASSLRLAGAETQYF	TGTGCCAGCAGCCTCCGACTAGCGGGAGCAGAGACCCAGTACTTC
-	TRBD1	TRBV29-1	TRBJ1-3	CSVDSGQGVFSGNTIYF	TGCAGCGTTGATTCAGGGCAGGGGGTTTTTTCTGGAAACACCATATATTTT
few	TRBD2	TRBV19	TRBJ2-7	CASSIGGRAHYEQYF	TGTGCCAGTAGTATAGGCGGGAGGGCCCATTACGAGCAGTACTTC
-	TRBD2	TRBV13	TRBJ2-1	CASSLAGTSIINEQFF	TGTGCCAGCAGCTTGGCCGGGACTAGTATTATAAATGAGCAGTTCTTC
-	-	TRBV5-6	TRBJ1-1	CASSLAARGNTEAFF	TGTGCCAGCAGCTTGGCTGCAAGGGGTAACACTGAAGCTTTCTTT
few	-	TRBV28	TRBJ1-4	CASSSAIISNEKLFF	TGTGCCAGCAGTTCTGCGATCATATCCAATGAAAAACTGTTTTTT